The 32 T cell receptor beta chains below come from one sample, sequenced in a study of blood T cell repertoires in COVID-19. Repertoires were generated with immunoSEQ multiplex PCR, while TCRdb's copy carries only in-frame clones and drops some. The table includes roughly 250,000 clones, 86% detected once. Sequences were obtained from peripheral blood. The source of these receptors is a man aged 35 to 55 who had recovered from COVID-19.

The DNA of the CDR3 is TGTGCCAGCAGTTTGGACAGGGGGAATGAAAAACTGTTTTTT. Translated: CASSLDRGNEKLFF. The chain is built from TRBV28 and TRBJ1-4, with TRBD1 identical over 10 bases. The CDR3 covers 14 residues. Per the germline V gene, CDR1 is MDHEN and CDR2 is SYDVKM. With V trimmed by 3 bases and J by 5 bases, 0 bases remained unmatched.

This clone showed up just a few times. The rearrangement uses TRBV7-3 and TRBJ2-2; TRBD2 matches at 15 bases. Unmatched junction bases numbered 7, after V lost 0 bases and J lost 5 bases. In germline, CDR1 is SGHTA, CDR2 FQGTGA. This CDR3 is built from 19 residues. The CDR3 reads CASSLTTGTSGRKTGELFF. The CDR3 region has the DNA TGTGCCAGCAGCTTAACGACCGGGACTAGCGGGAGGAAGACCGGGGAGCTGTTTTTT.

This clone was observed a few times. CDR3 residues: CAWTGLAGEQFF. The CDR3 DNA reads as TGTGCCTGGACGGGACTAGCGGGTGAGCAGTTCTTC. The chain has TRBV30 and TRBJ2-1, with 12 nucleotides matching TRBD2. The V gene's germline CDR1 is GTSNPN and CDR2 SVGIG (reference sequence). The CDR3 is 12 residues long. V trimming: 4 bases; J trimming: 9 bases; junction bases outside the gene matches: 1.

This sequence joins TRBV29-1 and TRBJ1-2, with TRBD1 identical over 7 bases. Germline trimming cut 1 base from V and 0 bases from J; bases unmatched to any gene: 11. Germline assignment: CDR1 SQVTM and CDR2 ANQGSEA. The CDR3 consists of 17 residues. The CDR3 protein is CSVEVLGTASANYGYTF. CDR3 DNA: TGCAGCGTTGAAGTCTTAGGGACAGCGTCAGCTAACTATGGCTACACCTTC.

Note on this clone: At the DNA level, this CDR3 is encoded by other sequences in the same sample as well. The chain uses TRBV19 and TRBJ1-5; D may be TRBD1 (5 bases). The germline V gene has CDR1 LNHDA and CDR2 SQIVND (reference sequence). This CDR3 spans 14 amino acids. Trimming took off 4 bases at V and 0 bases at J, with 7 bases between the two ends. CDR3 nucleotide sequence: TGTGCCAGTAGTACAACAGGTAGCAATCAGCCCCAGCATTTT. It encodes CASSTTGSNQPQHF.

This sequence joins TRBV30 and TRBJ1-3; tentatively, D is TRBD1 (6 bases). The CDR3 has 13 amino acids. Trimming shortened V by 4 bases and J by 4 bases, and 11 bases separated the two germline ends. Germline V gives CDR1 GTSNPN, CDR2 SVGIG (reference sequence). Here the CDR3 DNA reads TGTGCCTGGACGAGGGGGGGAGGAAACACCATATATTTT. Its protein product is CAWTRGGGNTIYF.

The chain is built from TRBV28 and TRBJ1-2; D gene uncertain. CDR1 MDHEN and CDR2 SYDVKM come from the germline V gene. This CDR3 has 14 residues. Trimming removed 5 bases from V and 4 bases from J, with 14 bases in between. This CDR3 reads CASSDGGTLYGYTF. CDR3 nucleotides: TGTGCCAGCAGTGATGGCGGAACGCTCTATGGCTACACCTTC.

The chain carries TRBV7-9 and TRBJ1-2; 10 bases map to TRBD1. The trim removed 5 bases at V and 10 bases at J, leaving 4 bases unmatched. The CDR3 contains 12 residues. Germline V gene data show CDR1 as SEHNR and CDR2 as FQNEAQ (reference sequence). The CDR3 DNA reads TGTGCCAGCAGCCCCGGGACAGGGGTCTACACCTTC. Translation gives CASSPGTGVYTF.

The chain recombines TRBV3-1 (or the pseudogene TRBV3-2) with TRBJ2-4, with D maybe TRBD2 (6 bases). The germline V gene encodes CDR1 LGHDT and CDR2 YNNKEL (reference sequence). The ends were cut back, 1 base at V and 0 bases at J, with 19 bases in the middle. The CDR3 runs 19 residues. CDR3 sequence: CASSQASLRAGLAKNIQYF. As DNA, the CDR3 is TGTGCCAGCAGCCAAGCGAGCTTGAGGGCGGGACTAGCCAAAAACATTCAGTACTTC.

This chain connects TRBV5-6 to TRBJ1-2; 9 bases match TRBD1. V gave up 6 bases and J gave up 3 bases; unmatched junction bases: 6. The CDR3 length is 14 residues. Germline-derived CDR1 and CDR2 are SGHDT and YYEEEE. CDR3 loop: CASIGTGLYYGYTF. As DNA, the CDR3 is TGTGCCAGCATCGGGACAGGGCTTTACTATGGCTACACCTTC.

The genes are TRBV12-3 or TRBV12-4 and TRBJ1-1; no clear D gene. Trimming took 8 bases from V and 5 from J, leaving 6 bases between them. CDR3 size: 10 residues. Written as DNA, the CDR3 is TGTGCCAGCTCTTTAACTGAAGCTTTCTTT. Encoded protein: CASSLTEAFF.

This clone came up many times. The CDR3 DNA is TGCGCCAGCAGCTCGGGACAGGGCGGAAATGAGCAGTTCTTC. It encodes CASSSGQGGNEQFF. The chain links TRBV5-1 to TRBJ2-1; TRBD1 matches at 9 bases. This CDR3 is built from 14 residues. The germline CDR1 and CDR2 sequences are SGHRS and YFSETQ. V shed 3 bases and J 7 bases; nucleotides not matched to a gene: 5.

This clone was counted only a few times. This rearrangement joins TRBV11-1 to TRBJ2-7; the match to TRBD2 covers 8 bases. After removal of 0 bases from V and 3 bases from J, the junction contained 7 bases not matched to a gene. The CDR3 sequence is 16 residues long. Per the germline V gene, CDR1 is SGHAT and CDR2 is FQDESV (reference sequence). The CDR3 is CASSLASGLGGYEQYF. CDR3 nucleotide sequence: TGTGCCAGCAGCTTAGCGTCGGGACTAGGAGGCTACGAGCAGTACTTC.

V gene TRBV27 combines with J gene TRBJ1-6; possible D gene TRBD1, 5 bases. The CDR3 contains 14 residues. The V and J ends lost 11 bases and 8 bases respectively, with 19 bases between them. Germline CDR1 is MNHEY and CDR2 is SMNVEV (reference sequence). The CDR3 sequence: CASNAGGDYSPLHF. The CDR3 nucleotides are TGTGCCTCCAATGCGGGGGGTGATTATTCACCCCTCCACTTT.

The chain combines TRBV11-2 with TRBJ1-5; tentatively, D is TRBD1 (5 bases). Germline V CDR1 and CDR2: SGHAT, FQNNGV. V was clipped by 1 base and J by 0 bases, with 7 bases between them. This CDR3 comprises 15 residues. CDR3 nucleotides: TGTGCCAGCAGCTTAGGACAGCATAGCAATCAGCCCCAGCATTTT. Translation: CASSLGQHSNQPQHF.

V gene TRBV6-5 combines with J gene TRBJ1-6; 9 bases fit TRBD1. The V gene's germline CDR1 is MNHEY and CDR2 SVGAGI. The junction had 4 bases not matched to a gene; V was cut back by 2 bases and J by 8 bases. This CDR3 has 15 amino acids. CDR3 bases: TGTGCCAGCAGTTACGGGGACAGGGTACATTCACCCCTCCACTTT. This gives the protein CASSYGDRVHSPLHF.

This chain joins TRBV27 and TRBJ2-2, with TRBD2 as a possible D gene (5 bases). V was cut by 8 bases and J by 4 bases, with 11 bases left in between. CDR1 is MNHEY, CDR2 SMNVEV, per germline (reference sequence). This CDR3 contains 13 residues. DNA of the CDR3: TGTGCCAGCGGAGGACTGGGCACCGGGGAGCTGTTTTTT. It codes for CASGGLGTGELFF.

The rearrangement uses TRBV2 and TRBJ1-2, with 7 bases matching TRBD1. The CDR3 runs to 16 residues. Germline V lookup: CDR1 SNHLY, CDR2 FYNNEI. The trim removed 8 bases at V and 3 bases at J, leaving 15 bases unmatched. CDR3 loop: CASSSGGTGSYYGYTF. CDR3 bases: TGTGCCAGCTCGTCAGGGGGAACTGGCTCGTACTATGGCTACACCTTC.

CDR3 DNA: TGTGCCAGCAGCGTAGCCCCCACCAGGGGCGATAATGAAAAACTGTTTTTT. This sequence encodes CASSVAPTRGDNEKLFF. V gene TRBV9 combines with J gene TRBJ1-4; tentatively, D is TRBD1 (6 bases). This CDR3 contains 17 residues. V lost 0 bases to trimming and J lost 4 bases, with 16 bases between them. The V gene's germline CDR1 is SGDLS and CDR2 YYNGEE.

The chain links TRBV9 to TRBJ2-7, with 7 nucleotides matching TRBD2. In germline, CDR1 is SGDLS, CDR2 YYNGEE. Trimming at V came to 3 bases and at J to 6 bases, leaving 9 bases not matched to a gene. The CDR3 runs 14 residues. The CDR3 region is CASSALGTIGEQYF. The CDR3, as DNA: TGTGCCAGCAGCGCACTCGGGACTATTGGCGAGCAGTACTTC.

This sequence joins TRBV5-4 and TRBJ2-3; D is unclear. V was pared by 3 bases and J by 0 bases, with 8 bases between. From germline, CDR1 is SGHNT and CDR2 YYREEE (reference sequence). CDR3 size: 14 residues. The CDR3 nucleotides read TGTGCCAGCAGCTCCCCCTCCAGCACAGATACGCAGTATTTT. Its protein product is CASSSPSSTDTQYF.

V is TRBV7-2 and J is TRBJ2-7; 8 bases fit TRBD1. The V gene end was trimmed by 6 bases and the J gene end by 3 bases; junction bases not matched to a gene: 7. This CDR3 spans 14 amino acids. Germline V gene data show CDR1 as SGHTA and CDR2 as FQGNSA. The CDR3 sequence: CASSGTGDFYEQYF. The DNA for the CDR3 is TGTGCCAGCAGTGGGACAGGCGATTTCTACGAGCAGTACTTC.

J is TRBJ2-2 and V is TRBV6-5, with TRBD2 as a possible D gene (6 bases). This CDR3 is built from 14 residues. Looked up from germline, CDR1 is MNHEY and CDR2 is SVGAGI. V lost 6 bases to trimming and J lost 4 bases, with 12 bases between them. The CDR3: CASREGLSTGELFF. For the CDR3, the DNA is TGTGCCAGCAGGGAGGGGTTGAGCACCGGGGAGCTGTTTTTT.

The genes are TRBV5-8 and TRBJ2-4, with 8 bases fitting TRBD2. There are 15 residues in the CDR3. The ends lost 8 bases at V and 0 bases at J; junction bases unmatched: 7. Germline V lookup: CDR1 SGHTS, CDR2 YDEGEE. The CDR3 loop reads CASGSGKLAKNIQYF. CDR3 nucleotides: TGTGCCAGTGGTAGCGGGAAACTAGCCAAAAACATTCAGTACTTC.

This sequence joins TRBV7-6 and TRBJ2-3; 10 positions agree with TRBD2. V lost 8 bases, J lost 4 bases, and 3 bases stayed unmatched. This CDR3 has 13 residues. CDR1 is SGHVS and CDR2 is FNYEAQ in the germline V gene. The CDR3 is CASSGTSADTQYF. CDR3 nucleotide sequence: TGTGCCAGCTCTGGGACTAGCGCAGATACGCAGTATTTT.

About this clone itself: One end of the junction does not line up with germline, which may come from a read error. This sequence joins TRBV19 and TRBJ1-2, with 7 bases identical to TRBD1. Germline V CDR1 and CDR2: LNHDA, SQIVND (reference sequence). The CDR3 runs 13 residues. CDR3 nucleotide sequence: TGTGCCAGTAGTCTAGACAGGGTCTATGGCTACACCTTC. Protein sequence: CASSLDRVYGYTF.

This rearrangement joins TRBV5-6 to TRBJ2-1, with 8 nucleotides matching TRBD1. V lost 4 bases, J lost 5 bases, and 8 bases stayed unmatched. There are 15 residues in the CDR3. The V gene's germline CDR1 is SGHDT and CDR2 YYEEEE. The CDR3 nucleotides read TGTGCCAGCAGCCGACGGGACAGGACCAACAATGAGCAGTTCTTC. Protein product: CASSRRDRTNNEQFF.

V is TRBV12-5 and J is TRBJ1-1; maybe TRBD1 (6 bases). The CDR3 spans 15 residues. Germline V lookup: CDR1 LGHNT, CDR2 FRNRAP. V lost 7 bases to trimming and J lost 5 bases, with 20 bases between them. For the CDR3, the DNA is TGTGCTAGTGCCCCATCTGGGAGGGGGAGGACTGAAGCTTTCTTT. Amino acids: CASAPSGRGRTEAFF.

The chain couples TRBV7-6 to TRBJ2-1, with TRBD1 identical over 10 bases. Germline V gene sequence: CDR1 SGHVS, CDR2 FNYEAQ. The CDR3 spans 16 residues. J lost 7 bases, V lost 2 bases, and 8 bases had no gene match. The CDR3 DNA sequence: TGTGCCAGCAGCTTAACAGACAGGGGGCCGGGAAATGAGCAGTTCTTC. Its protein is CASSLTDRGPGNEQFF.

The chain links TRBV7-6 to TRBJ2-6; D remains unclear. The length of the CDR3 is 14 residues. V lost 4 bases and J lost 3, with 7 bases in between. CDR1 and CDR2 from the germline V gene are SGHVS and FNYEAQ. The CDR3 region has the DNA TGTGCCAGCAGCTCCAGGCGTGGGGCCAACGTCCTGACTTTC. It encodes CASSSRRGANVLTF.

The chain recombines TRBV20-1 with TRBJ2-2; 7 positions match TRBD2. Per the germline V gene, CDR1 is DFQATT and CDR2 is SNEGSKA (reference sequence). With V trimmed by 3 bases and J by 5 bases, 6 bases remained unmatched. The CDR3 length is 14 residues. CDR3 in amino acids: CSASRAGETGELFF. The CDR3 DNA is TGCAGTGCTAGTCGCGCGGGGGAAACCGGGGAGCTGTTTTTT.

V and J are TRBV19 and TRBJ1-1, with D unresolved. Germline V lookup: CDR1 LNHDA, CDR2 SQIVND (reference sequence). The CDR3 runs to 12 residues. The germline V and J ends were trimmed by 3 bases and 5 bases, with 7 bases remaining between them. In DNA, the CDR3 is TGTGCCAGTAGTATCATCGGGACTGAAGCTTTCTTT. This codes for CASSIIGTEAFF.